The 23 T cell receptor beta chains in this list originate from one sample, sequenced in a study of PD-L1 blockade in urothelial cancer. Time point of the sample: pretreatment peripheral blood. Sequencing was performed with immunoSEQ multiplex PCR; in TCRdb, only in-frame clones are kept and a portion is missing. Among some 74,000 clones listed, 70% to 90% were seen once. Sample: PBMCs, taken around atezolizumab (anti-PD-L1) treatment. These receptors were obtained from a man aged 35-49 years with urothelial cancer.

The chain has TRBV28 and TRBJ1-2; D gene unclear. The V and J ends lost 2 bases and 6 bases respectively, with 10 bases between them. This CDR3 is built from 13 residues. CDR1 and CDR2 from the germline V gene are MDHEN and SYDVKM. Written as DNA, the CDR3 is TGTGCCAGCAGTTTACCTAGATTTGATGGCTACACCTTC. It codes for CASSLPRFDGYTF.

This clone was observed once. V is TRBV19 and J is TRBJ1-1; no clear D. Trimming pared 3 bases from V and 4 bases from J, leaving 12 bases between. CDR1 is LNHDA, CDR2 SQIVND, per germline (reference sequence). This CDR3 spans 14 amino acids. The CDR3 region has the DNA TGTGCCAGTAGTATCGCCCTCCGGGGCACTGAAGCTTTCTTT. Translation gives CASSIALRGTEAFF.

The chain uses TRBV27 and TRBJ1-5; 10 nucleotides align to TRBD1. The CDR3 covers 15 residues. Germline V gene sequence: CDR1 MNHEY, CDR2 SMNVEV (reference sequence). Trimming removed 4 bases from V and 5 bases from J; junction bases left unmatched: 5. This CDR3 reads CASSSRTGGDQPQHF. The CDR3 DNA is TGTGCCAGCAGTTCTCGGACAGGGGGGGATCAGCCCCAGCATTTT.

The chain joins TRBV7-2 to TRBJ1-1, with unresolved D. The CDR3 has 14 residues. With 5 bases removed from V and 7 bases from J, the gap between germline ends came to 17 bases. In germline, CDR1 is SGHTA, CDR2 FQGNSA. The CDR3 region has the DNA TGTGCCAGCAGCCTTAGTGCGGGAAGGGTTGAAGCTTTCTTT. Translating gives CASSLSAGRVEAFF.

The V gene is TRBV19, the J gene TRBJ2-7; 7 nucleotides match TRBD1. Per the germline V gene, CDR1 is LNHDA and CDR2 is SQIVND (reference sequence). With V trimmed by 5 bases and J by 4 bases, 8 bases remained unmatched. The CDR3 extends over 14 amino acids. CDR3 DNA: TGTGCCAGTAGTCTTACGACAGGGACGTACGAGCAGTACTTC. This codes for CASSLTTGTYEQYF.

This clone showed up just once. The chain uses TRBV15 and TRBJ2-7; 9 bases fit TRBD1. After removal of 2 bases from V and 6 bases from J, the junction contained 8 bases not matched to a gene. CDR1 LNHNV and CDR2 YYDKDF come from the germline V gene (reference sequence). CDR3 length: 15 amino acids. Written as DNA, the CDR3 is TGTGCCACCAGCAGATTTCCGGGACAGGGACTCGAGCAGTACTTC. It yields the protein CATSRFPGQGLEQYF.

The chain has TRBV2 and TRBJ2-5, with a tentative D call TRBD2 (5 bases). Germline V gene sequence: CDR1 SNHLY, CDR2 FYNNEI. CDR3 length: 14 residues. The ends were cut back, 6 bases at V and 4 bases at J, with 15 bases in the middle. DNA of the CDR3: TGTGCCAGCAGGCGTGCCCGAGGAGGAGAGACCCAGTACTTC. Translating it yields CASRRARGGETQYF.

The rearrangement uses TRBV4-3 and TRBJ1-2; 9 bases line up with TRBD1. The CDR3 has 17 residues. V shed 5 bases, J shed 4 bases, and the junction held 14 bases outside the gene matches. Germline V gene data show CDR1 as LGHNA and CDR2 as YSLEER. CDR3 loop: CASSVHADRGGGYGYTF. The DNA for the CDR3 is TGCGCCAGCAGCGTCCACGCAGACAGGGGGGGTGGCTATGGCTACACCTTC.

CDR3 nucleotides: TGTGCCAGCAGTTTGGCGATAGCTACAATTCGCACTGAAGCTTTCTTT. Translating gives CASSLAIATIRTEAFF. The V and J genes are TRBV21-1 and TRBJ1-1. TRBV21-1 is tagged as a pseudogene. CDR3 length: 16 amino acids.

This clone was picked up one time. The genes are TRBV19 and TRBJ1-1; the match to TRBD1 covers 8 bases. Germline values: CDR1 LNHDA, CDR2 SQIVND (reference sequence). The length of the CDR3 is 15 residues. V gave up 5 bases and J gave up 2 bases; unmatched junction bases: 7. This CDR3 is CASSALGQANTEAFF. CDR3 bases: TGTGCCAGTAGTGCTCTGGGACAGGCAAACACTGAAGCTTTCTTT.

This clone occurred once. J is TRBJ2-7 and V is TRBV29-1; 9 nucleotides align to TRBD2. Unmatched junction bases numbered 4, after V lost 2 bases and J lost 2 bases. CDR3 length equals 14 residues. From germline, CDR1 is SQVTM and CDR2 ANQGSEA. The DNA for the CDR3 is TGCAGCGTTGAATTAGCGGGAGTGCCCTACGAGCAGTACTTC. It is translated as CSVELAGVPYEQYF.

This clone was detected a few times. The chain combines TRBV6-5 with TRBJ2-2; 7 bases are shared with TRBD1. From germline, CDR1 is MNHEY and CDR2 SVGAGI. V shed 5 bases, J shed 1 base, and the junction held 4 bases outside the gene matches. The CDR3 sequence is 15 residues long. The CDR3 region is CASSRTGRNTGELFF. For the CDR3, the DNA is TGTGCCAGCAGTAGGACAGGACGGAACACCGGGGAGCTGTTTTTT.

This clone showed up just a few times. This sequence joins TRBV6-5 and TRBJ1-1; 7 bases map to TRBD1. Germline assignment: CDR1 MNHEY and CDR2 SVGAGI. The CDR3 is 14 residues long. The junction had 6 bases not matched to a gene; V was cut back by 2 bases and J by 6 bases. As DNA, the CDR3 is TGTGCCAGCAGTTACAACGACAGGGACGCTGAAGCTTTCTTT. This gives the protein CASSYNDRDAEAFF.

The V gene is TRBV7-2, the J gene TRBJ2-5; 8 bases fit TRBD1. Unmatched junction bases numbered 1, after V lost 5 bases and J lost 5 bases. The CDR3 sequence is 12 residues long. Per the germline V gene, CDR1 is SGHTA and CDR2 is FQGNSA. In DNA, the CDR3 is TGTGCCAGCAGCCGACAGGGGGAGACCCAGTACTTC. This gives the protein CASSRQGETQYF.

The rearrangement links TRBV29-1 to TRBJ2-5, with TRBD2 matching over 12 bases. V lost 4 bases and J lost 1; bases outside the gene matches: 7. This CDR3 is built from 16 residues. Germline loops: CDR1 SQVTM, CDR2 ANQGSEA. This CDR3 reads CSVADLAGGLQETQYF. The CDR3 DNA is TGCAGCGTTGCCGATCTAGCGGGAGGGCTCCAAGAGACCCAGTACTTC.

This clone was observed a few times. This chain links TRBV11-2 with TRBJ1-1, with D unresolved. The CDR3 sequence is 16 residues long. The V end was cut by 6 bases, the J end by 3 bases, with 20 bases between. Germline V lookup: CDR1 SGHAT, CDR2 FQNNGV. In DNA form, the CDR3 reads TGTGCCAGCAGGAGCTTATCCGGGAGGCGGGACACTGAAGCTTTCTTT. Amino acid sequence: CASRSLSGRRDTEAFF.

This chain links TRBV28 with TRBJ2-2; D call uncertain. Per the germline V gene, CDR1 is MDHEN and CDR2 is SYDVKM. Between the trimmed V and J ends, which lost 3 bases and 3 bases, there was a span of 8 bases. The CDR3 is 14 residues long. The CDR3 here is CASSFGGDTGELFF. The CDR3, as DNA: TGTGCCAGCAGTTTTGGTGGAGACACCGGGGAGCTGTTTTTT.

The genes are TRBV7-8 and TRBJ2-4; 8 positions agree with TRBD1. This CDR3 is 17 amino acids long. Germline V gene sequence: CDR1 SGHVS, CDR2 FQNEAQ. V lost 5 bases, J lost 0 bases, and 9 bases stayed unmatched. CDR3 in amino acids: CASSPLGQGLAKNIQYF. The CDR3 DNA reads as TGTGCCAGCAGCCCACTCGGACAGGGTCTAGCCAAAAACATTCAGTACTTC.

The rearrangement uses TRBV30 and TRBJ2-1; no definite D call. Germline V gene lookup returns CDR1 GTSNPN and CDR2 SVGIG (reference sequence). V was cut by 2 bases and J by 7 bases, with 15 bases left in between. The CDR3 has 14 residues. The CDR3 DNA reads TGTGCCTGGAGTCTAGGAAACGGTGGGAATGAGCAGTTCTTC. Protein sequence: CAWSLGNGGNEQFF.

The V call is TRBV19, the J call TRBJ2-6; TRBD1 might be the D (6 bases). V was clipped by 5 bases and J by 2 bases, with 13 bases between them. The CDR3 has 16 amino acids. Germline V gives CDR1 LNHDA, CDR2 SQIVND (reference sequence). CDR3 region: CASSDFYRAGANVLTF. DNA of the CDR3: TGTGCCAGTAGTGATTTTTACAGGGCTGGGGCCAACGTCCTGACTTTC.

This clone was observed a single time. This chain joins TRBV28 and TRBJ1-2; 9 nucleotides agree with TRBD1. Trimming cost V 3 bases and J 8 bases; bases outside gene matches: 4. The CDR3 is 13 amino acids. Germline CDR1 reads MDHEN; CDR2 reads SYDVKM. CDR3: CASSFGTGRGYTF. The CDR3 bases are TGTGCCAGCAGTTTTGGGACAGGGCGAGGCTACACCTTC.

The chain couples TRBV2 to TRBJ1-5; D is perhaps TRBD1 (6 bases). Trimming cost V 6 bases and J 0 bases, with 12 bases left between them. CDR1 SNHLY and CDR2 FYNNEI come from the germline V gene. The CDR3 length is 15 residues. The CDR3 sequence is CASRIGGYSNQPQHF. CDR3 in DNA: TGTGCCAGCAGGATAGGGGGATATAGCAATCAGCCCCAGCATTTT.

The chain has TRBV9 and TRBJ2-7, with TRBD1 matching 7 bases. The germline V gene encodes CDR1 SGDLS and CDR2 YYNGEE. The CDR3 extends over 13 amino acids. V lost 0 bases, J lost 12 bases, and 9 bases stayed unmatched. The DNA for the CDR3 is TGTGCCAGCAGCGTAGACGGGACAGACGAATCGTACTTC. This translates into CASSVDGTDESYF. Together with reference TRBV9 and TRBJ2-7, the CDR3 gives the full variable domain: DSGVTQTPKHLITATGQRVTLRCSPRSGDLSVYWYQQSLDQGLQFLIQYYNGEERAKGNILERFSAQQFPDLHSELNLSSLELGDSALYFCASSVDGTDESYFGPGTRLTVT.